The rows below give T cell receptor beta chains drawn from one sample of a study of blood T cell repertoires in COVID-19. Assay used: immunoSEQ multiplex PCR; TCRdb lists only in-frame clones, some missing. The sample lists around 290,000 clones; about 89% were seen once. Sequencing was done on a sample of peripheral blood. The receptors stem from a woman aged 30 to 39 with COVID-19, enrolled during active disease. Each CDR3 is given with its conserved first and last residue. D genes are given only for firm matches. Where a row states a size, it is once, few, many or the class of an expanded clone; other rows omit it.

J gene: TRBJ2-7; D gene: TRBD2; clone size: -; V gene: TRBV19; CDR3 protein: CASSPRTSGRLYEQYF; CDR3 DNA: TGTGCCAGTAGTCCAAGGACTAGCGGGAGACTCTACGAGCAGTACTTC
J gene: TRBJ1-1; D gene: TRBD1; clone size: -; V gene: TRBV6-6; CDR3 protein: CASSYAQDREAEAFF; CDR3 DNA: TGTGCCAGCAGTTACGCCCAAGACAGGGAAGCTGAAGCTTTCTTT
J gene: TRBJ1-3; D gene: TRBD1; clone size: -; V gene: TRBV28; CDR3 protein: CASSTSGQGFGNTIYF; CDR3 DNA: TGTGCCAGCAGTACCTCGGGACAGGGATTTGGAAACACCATATATTTT
J gene: TRBJ2-7; D gene: -; clone size: -; V gene: TRBV2; CDR3 protein: CASDRSRYEQYF; CDR3 DNA: TGTGCCAGCGACAGGTCTAGATACGAGCAGTACTTC
J gene: TRBJ1-1; D gene: -; clone size: -; V gene: TRBV12-3/TRBV12-4; CDR3 protein: CASSLAGDTEAFF; CDR3 DNA: TGTGCCAGCAGTTTAGCCGGGGACACTGAAGCTTTCTTT
J gene: TRBJ2-1; D gene: -; clone size: -; V gene: TRBV7-2; CDR3 protein: CASSLQAARTVNEQFF; CDR3 DNA: TGTGCCAGCAGCTTACAAGCGGCCCGAACCGTCAATGAGCAGTTCTTC
J gene: TRBJ1-3; D gene: -; clone size: -; V gene: TRBV28; CDR3 protein: CASSLVTFATIYF; CDR3 DNA: TGTGCCAGCAGTTTAGTTACTTTCGCAACCATATATTTT
J gene: TRBJ2-1; D gene: -; clone size: -; V gene: TRBV4-2; CDR3 protein: CASSQDSGSNEQFF; CDR3 DNA: TGTGCCAGCAGCCAAGATAGCGGATCTAATGAGCAGTTCTTC
J gene: TRBJ1-4; D gene: -; clone size: -; V gene: TRBV30; CDR3 protein: CAWSLQGVFGKLFF; CDR3 DNA: TGTGCCTGGAGTCTACAGGGAGTTTTTGGAAAACTGTTTTTT
J gene: TRBJ2-1; D gene: -; clone size: -; V gene: TRBV28; CDR3 protein: CASSQGYEQFF; CDR3 DNA: TGTGCCAGCAGCCAGGGGTATGAGCAGTTCTTC
J gene: TRBJ1-2; D gene: TRBD1; clone size: -; V gene: TRBV30; CDR3 protein: CAWSVRGQGNGYTF; CDR3 DNA: TGTGCCTGGAGTGTACGGGGACAGGGGAATGGCTACACCTTC
J gene: TRBJ2-1; D gene: TRBD1; clone size: -; V gene: TRBV20-1; CDR3 protein: CSAGDRGRWNEQFF; CDR3 DNA: TGCAGTGCTGGTGACAGGGGTCGGTGGAATGAGCAGTTCTTC
J gene: TRBJ1-6; D gene: -; clone size: -; V gene: TRBV15; CDR3 protein: CATSGGLNSPLHF; CDR3 DNA: TGTGCCACCAGCGGGGGCCTGAATTCACCCCTCCACTTT
J gene: TRBJ1-2; D gene: -; clone size: once; V gene: TRBV5-4; CDR3 protein: CASSLGGRTSANYGYTF; CDR3 DNA: TGTGCCAGCAGCTTGGGGGGCAGGACCTCAGCTAACTATGGCTACACCTTC
J gene: TRBJ1-2; D gene: TRBD1; clone size: -; V gene: TRBV28; CDR3 protein: CASMEQGGFGYGYTF; CDR3 DNA: TGTGCCAGCATGGAACAGGGGGGATTCGGCTATGGCTACACCTTC
J gene: TRBJ2-1; D gene: TRBD2; clone size: -; V gene: TRBV5-1; CDR3 protein: CASSLALAGVSYNEQFF; CDR3 DNA: TGCGCCAGCAGCTTGGCACTAGCGGGAGTCTCCTACAATGAGCAGTTCTTC
J gene: TRBJ1-1; D gene: -; clone size: -; V gene: TRBV7-8; CDR3 protein: CASSLGGQGTEAFF; CDR3 DNA: TGTGCCAGCAGCTTAGGGGGGCAGGGCACTGAAGCTTTCTTT
J gene: TRBJ2-7; D gene: TRBD2; clone size: once; V gene: TRBV12-5; CDR3 protein: CASGLTPSGIYEQYF; CDR3 DNA: TGTGCTAGTGGTTTGACCCCAAGCGGGATCTACGAGCAGTACTTC
J gene: TRBJ2-7; D gene: TRBD2; clone size: -; V gene: TRBV6-4; CDR3 protein: CASSEEPSGSYEQYF; CDR3 DNA: TGTGCCAGCAGTGAAGAGCCTAGCGGCTCCTACGAGCAGTACTTC
J gene: TRBJ2-7; D gene: TRBD2; clone size: -; V gene: TRBV7-8; CDR3 protein: CASSLARLPGLARDRSYEQYF; CDR3 DNA: TGTGCCAGCAGCTTAGCACGACTACCGGGACTAGCGAGAGATAGGTCCTACGAGCAGTACTTC
J gene: TRBJ1-1; D gene: -; clone size: -; V gene: TRBV12-3/TRBV12-4; CDR3 protein: CASIPTGVTEAFF; CDR3 DNA: TGTGCCAGCATCCCGACCGGGGTAACTGAAGCTTTCTTT
J gene: TRBJ1-2; D gene: -; clone size: -; V gene: TRBV29-1; CDR3 protein: CSVEDLRRGGYTF; CDR3 DNA: TGCAGCGTTGAAGATCTTCGACGGGGTGGCTACACCTTC
J gene: TRBJ2-3; D gene: TRBD2; clone size: -; V gene: TRBV11-3; CDR3 protein: CASSLGGSKDTQYF; CDR3 DNA: TGTGCCAGCAGCTTAGGCGGGAGTAAGGATACGCAGTATTTT
J gene: TRBJ2-7; D gene: -; clone size: few; V gene: TRBV7-8; CDR3 protein: CASSPQDGGATYEQYF; CDR3 DNA: TGTGCCAGCAGCCCCCAAGATGGCGGGGCTACCTACGAGCAGTACTTC
J gene: TRBJ2-1; D gene: TRBD2; clone size: -; V gene: TRBV19; CDR3 protein: CASSNGGSSYNEQFF; CDR3 DNA: TGTGCCAGTAGTAATGGCGGGAGCTCCTACAATGAGCAGTTCTTC
J gene: TRBJ1-4; D gene: -; clone size: -; V gene: TRBV3-1/TRBV3-2; CDR3 protein: CASSQSVGEKLFF; CDR3 DNA: TGTGCCAGCAGCCAGTCCGTCGGGGAAAAACTGTTTTTT
J gene: TRBJ2-1; D gene: TRBD2; clone size: -; V gene: TRBV2; CDR3 protein: CASSDILAGVENEQFF; CDR3 DNA: TGTGCCAGCAGCGATATCTTAGCGGGAGTGGAGAATGAGCAGTTCTTC
J gene: TRBJ2-1; D gene: -; clone size: -; V gene: TRBV28; CDR3 protein: CASSDRSQFF; CDR3 DNA: TGTGCCAGCAGTGACAGATCCCAGTTCTTC
J gene: TRBJ2-2; D gene: TRBD1; clone size: -; V gene: TRBV9; CDR3 protein: CASSTWDSHTGELFF; CDR3 DNA: TGTGCCAGCAGCACCTGGGACAGTCACACCGGGGAGCTGTTTTTT
J gene: TRBJ1-1; D gene: -; clone size: -; V gene: TRBV5-4; CDR3 protein: CASSQDSNTEAFF; CDR3 DNA: TGTGCCAGCAGCCAGGACAGTAACACTGAAGCTTTCTTT
J gene: TRBJ2-5; D gene: -; clone size: -; V gene: TRBV28; CDR3 protein: CASSLAVSGSETQYF; CDR3 DNA: TGTGCCAGCAGTTTAGCGGTCTCGGGGTCAGAGACCCAGTACTTC
J gene: TRBJ2-2; D gene: -; clone size: -; V gene: TRBV5-1; CDR3 protein: CASSLASNTGELFF; CDR3 DNA: TGCGCCAGCAGCTTGGCCTCGAACACCGGGGAGCTGTTTTTT
J gene: TRBJ2-3; D gene: TRBD2; clone size: -; V gene: TRBV24-1; CDR3 protein: CAAGSLANGRATDTQYF; CDR3 DNA: TGTGCCGCCGGGTCCCTGGCGAACGGGAGGGCCACAGATACGCAGTATTTT
J gene: TRBJ2-1; D gene: TRBD1; clone size: -; V gene: TRBV30; CDR3 protein: CAWSDQGVSQFF; CDR3 DNA: TGTGCCTGGAGTGATCAGGGGGTAAGCCAGTTCTTC
J gene: TRBJ1-1; D gene: TRBD1; clone size: -; V gene: TRBV29-1; CDR3 protein: CSVPATGGFNPEAFF; CDR3 DNA: TGCAGCGTCCCTGCGACAGGGGGCTTTAATCCTGAAGCTTTCTTT
J gene: TRBJ2-2; D gene: TRBD2; clone size: -; V gene: TRBV19; CDR3 protein: CATRLAGNTGELFF; CDR3 DNA: TGTGCCACCAGACTAGCGGGGAACACCGGGGAGCTGTTTTTT
J gene: TRBJ1-1; D gene: TRBD1; clone size: -; V gene: TRBV3-1/TRBV3-2; CDR3 protein: CASSMGQLNTEAFF; CDR3 DNA: TGTGCCAGCAGCATGGGACAGCTTAACACTGAAGCTTTCTTT
J gene: TRBJ1-4; D gene: -; clone size: -; V gene: TRBV19; CDR3 protein: CASSITSGFQATNEKLFF; CDR3 DNA: TGTGCCAGTAGTATAACGAGCGGATTCCAGGCAACTAATGAAAAACTGTTTTTT
J gene: TRBJ2-1; D gene: -; clone size: -; V gene: TRBV6-5; CDR3 protein: CATRESNEQFF; CDR3 DNA: TGTGCCACCCGGGAGAGCAATGAGCAGTTCTTC
J gene: TRBJ1-2; D gene: TRBD1; clone size: -; V gene: TRBV19; CDR3 protein: CASSMGQPLYGYTF; CDR3 DNA: TGTGCCAGTAGTATGGGACAGCCTCTTTATGGCTACACCTTC
J gene: TRBJ2-1; D gene: -; clone size: few; V gene: TRBV11-2; CDR3 protein: CASSSWSEGDNEQFF; CDR3 DNA: TGTGCCAGCAGCTCATGGTCCGAGGGGGACAATGAGCAGTTCTTC
J gene: TRBJ1-1; D gene: -; clone size: -; V gene: TRBV27; CDR3 protein: CASSLSRQGTNEAFF; CDR3 DNA: TGTGCCAGCAGTTTGAGCCGGCAGGGAACAAATGAAGCTTTCTTT
J gene: TRBJ1-1; D gene: -; clone size: -; V gene: TRBV5-5; CDR3 protein: CASSPVRRNTEAFF; CDR3 DNA: TGTGCCAGCAGCCCCGTCAGGCGGAACACTGAAGCTTTCTTT
J gene: TRBJ1-4; D gene: TRBD1; clone size: -; V gene: TRBV30; CDR3 protein: CAWSVKGAREKLFF; CDR3 DNA: TGTGCCTGGAGTGTTAAGGGGGCGCGTGAAAAACTGTTTTTT
J gene: TRBJ1-1; D gene: TRBD1; clone size: -; V gene: TRBV5-1; CDR3 protein: CASSLQGVDTEAFF; CDR3 DNA: TGCGCCAGCAGCTTACAGGGGGTGGACACTGAAGCTTTCTTT
J gene: TRBJ2-4; D gene: TRBD2; clone size: -; V gene: TRBV18; CDR3 protein: CASSPSSSGRIGDIQYF; CDR3 DNA: TGTGCCAGCTCACCAAGTTCTAGCGGGAGAATCGGGGACATTCAGTACTTC
J gene: TRBJ1-5; D gene: TRBD1; clone size: -; V gene: TRBV25-1; CDR3 protein: CASAGTGGNQPQHF; CDR3 DNA: TGTGCCAGCGCTGGGACAGGGGGTAATCAGCCCCAGCATTTT
J gene: TRBJ2-1; D gene: TRBD2; clone size: -; V gene: TRBV9; CDR3 protein: CASSAHELAGVYNEQFF; CDR3 DNA: TGTGCCAGCAGCGCCCACGAGCTAGCGGGGGTCTACAATGAGCAGTTCTTC
J gene: TRBJ2-1; D gene: -; clone size: -; V gene: TRBV21-1; CDR3 protein: CARRLWDRKPPPYNEQFF; CDR3 DNA: TGTGCCAGACGCTTATGGGACAGGAAGCCCCCCCCCTACAATGAGCAGTTCTTC
J gene: TRBJ1-2; D gene: -; clone size: once; V gene: TRBV28; CDR3 protein: CASSLQLGVYGYTF; CDR3 DNA: TGTGCCAGCAGTCTCCAACTGGGCGTCTATGGCTACACCTTC
J gene: TRBJ1-1; D gene: TRBD1; clone size: once; V gene: TRBV30; CDR3 protein: CAWRGPGGAEAFF; CDR3 DNA: TGTGCCTGGAGAGGGCCAGGGGGAGCTGAAGCTTTCTTT
J gene: TRBJ2-2; D gene: -; clone size: -; V gene: TRBV28; CDR3 protein: CASSLRGGANTGELFF; CDR3 DNA: TGTGCCAGCAGTTTAAGGGGCGGGGCGAACACCGGGGAGCTGTTTTTT